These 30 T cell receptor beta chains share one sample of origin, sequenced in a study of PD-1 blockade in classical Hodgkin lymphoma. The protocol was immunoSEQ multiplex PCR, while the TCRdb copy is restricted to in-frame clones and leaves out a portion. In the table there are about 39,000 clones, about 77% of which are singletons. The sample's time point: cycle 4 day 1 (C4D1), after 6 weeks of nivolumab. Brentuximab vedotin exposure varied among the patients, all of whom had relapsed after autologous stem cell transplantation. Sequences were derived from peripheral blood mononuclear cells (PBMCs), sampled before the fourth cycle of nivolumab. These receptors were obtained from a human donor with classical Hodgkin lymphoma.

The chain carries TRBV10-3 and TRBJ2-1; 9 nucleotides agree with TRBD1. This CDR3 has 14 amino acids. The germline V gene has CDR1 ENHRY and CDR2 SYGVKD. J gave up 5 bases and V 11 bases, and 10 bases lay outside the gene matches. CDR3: CAVKGQGKNNEQFF. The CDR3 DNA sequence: TGTGCCGTAAAGGGACAGGGAAAGAACAATGAGCAGTTCTTC.

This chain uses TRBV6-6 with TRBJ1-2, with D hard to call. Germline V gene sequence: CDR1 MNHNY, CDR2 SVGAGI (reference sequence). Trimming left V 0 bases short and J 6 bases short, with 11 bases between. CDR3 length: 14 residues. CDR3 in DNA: TGTGCCAGCAGTTACTCAGGGTGGAGCAATGGCTACACCTTC. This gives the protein CASSYSGWSNGYTF.

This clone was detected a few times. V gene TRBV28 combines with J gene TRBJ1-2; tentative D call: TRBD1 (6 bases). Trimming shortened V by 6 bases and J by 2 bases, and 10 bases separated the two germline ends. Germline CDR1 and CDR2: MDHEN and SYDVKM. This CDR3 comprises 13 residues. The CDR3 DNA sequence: TGTGCCAGCAGGGACGGACAGAACTATGGCTACACCTTC. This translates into CASRDGQNYGYTF.

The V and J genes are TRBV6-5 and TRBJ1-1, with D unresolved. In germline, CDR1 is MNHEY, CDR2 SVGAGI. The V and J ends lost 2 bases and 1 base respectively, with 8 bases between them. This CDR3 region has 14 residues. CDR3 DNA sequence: TGTGCCAGCAGTTACAGGAGGGCGAACACTGAAGCTTTCTTT. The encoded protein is CASSYRRANTEAFF.

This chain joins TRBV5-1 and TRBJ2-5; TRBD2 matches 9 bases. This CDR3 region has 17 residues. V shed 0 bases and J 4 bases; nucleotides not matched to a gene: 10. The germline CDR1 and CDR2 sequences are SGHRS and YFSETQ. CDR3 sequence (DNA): TGCGCCAGCAGCTTGGCAGCGGGGGGAGTACGGGGAGAGACCCAGTACTTC. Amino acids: CASSLAAGGVRGETQYF.

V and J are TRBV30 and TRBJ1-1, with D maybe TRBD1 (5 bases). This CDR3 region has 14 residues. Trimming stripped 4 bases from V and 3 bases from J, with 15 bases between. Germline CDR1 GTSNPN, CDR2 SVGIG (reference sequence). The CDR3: CAWTPGTFDTEAFF. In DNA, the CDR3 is TGTGCCTGGACTCCTGGGACTTTCGACACTGAAGCTTTCTTT.

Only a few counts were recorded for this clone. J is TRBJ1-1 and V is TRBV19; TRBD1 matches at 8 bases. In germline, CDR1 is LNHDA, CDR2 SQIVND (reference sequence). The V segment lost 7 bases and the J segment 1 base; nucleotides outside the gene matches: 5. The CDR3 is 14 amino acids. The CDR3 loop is CASTDRGENTEAFF. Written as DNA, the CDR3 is TGTGCCAGTACCGACAGGGGTGAGAACACTGAAGCTTTCTTT.

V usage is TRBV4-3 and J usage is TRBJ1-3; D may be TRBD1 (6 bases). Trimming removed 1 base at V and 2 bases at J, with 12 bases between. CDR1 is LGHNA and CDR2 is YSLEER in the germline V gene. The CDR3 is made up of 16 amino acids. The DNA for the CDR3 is TGCGCCAGCAGCCAAGCCGCCGGGACAACTGGAAACACCATATATTTT. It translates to CASSQAAGTTGNTIYF.

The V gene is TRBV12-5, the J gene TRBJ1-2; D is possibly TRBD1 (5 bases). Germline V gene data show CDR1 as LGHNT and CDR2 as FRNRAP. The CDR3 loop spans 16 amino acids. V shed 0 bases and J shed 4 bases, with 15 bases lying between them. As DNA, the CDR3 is TGTGCTAGTGGTTTGGTACTTGGGACCCATTTCTATGGCTACACCTTC. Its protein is CASGLVLGTHFYGYTF.

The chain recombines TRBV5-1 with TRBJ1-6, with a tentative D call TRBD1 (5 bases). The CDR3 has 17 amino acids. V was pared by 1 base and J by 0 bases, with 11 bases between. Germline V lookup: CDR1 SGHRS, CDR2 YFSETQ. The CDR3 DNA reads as TGCGCCAGCAGCTTGCAGGACACTAGCTCCTATAATTCACCCCTCCACTTT. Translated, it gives CASSLQDTSSYNSPLHF.

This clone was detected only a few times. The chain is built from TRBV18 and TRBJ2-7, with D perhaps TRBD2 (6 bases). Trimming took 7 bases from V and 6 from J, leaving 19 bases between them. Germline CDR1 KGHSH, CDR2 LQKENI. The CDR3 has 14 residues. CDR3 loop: CASCHQQSGGEQYF. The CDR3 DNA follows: TGTGCCAGCTGTCACCAACAATCCGGGGGCGAGCAGTACTTC. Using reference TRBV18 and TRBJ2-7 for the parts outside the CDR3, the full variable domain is NAGVMQNPRHLVRRRGQEARLRCSPMKGHSHVYWYRQLPEEGLKFMVYLQKENIIDESGMPKERFSAEFPKEGPSILRIQQVVRGDSAAYFCASCHQQSGGEQYFGPGTRLTVT.

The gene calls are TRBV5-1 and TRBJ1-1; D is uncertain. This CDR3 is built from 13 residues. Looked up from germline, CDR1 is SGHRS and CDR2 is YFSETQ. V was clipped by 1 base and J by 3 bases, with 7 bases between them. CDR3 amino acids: CASSLNLDTEAFF. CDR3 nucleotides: TGCGCCAGCAGCTTGAACCTGGACACTGAAGCTTTCTTT.

CDR3 sequence reads: CASRPGQGAGEQFF. The CDR3 DNA sequence: TGTGCCAGCAGGCCGGGACAGGGAGCTGGGGAGCAGTTCTTC. This sequence joins TRBV7-2 and TRBJ2-1, with 9 positions matching TRBD1. Germline CDR1 is SGHTA and CDR2 is FQGNSA. Trimming took 6 bases from V and 10 from J; bases not matched to a gene: 10. The CDR3 totals 14 residues.

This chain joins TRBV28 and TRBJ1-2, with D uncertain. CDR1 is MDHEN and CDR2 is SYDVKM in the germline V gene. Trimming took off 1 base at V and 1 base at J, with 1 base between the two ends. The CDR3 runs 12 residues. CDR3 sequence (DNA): TGTGCCAGCAGTTTATATAACTATGGCTACACCTTC. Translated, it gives CASSLYNYGYTF.

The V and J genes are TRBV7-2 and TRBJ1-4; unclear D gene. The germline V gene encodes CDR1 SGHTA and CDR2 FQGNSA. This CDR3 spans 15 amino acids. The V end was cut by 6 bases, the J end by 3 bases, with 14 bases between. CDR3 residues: CASRSTGIPNEKLFF. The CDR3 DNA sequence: TGTGCCAGCAGGTCAACGGGGATACCTAATGAAAAACTGTTTTTT.

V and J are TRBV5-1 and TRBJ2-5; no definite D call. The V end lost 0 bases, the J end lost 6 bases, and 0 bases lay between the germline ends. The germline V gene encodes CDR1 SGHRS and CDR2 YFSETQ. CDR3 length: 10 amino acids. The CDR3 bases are TGCGCCAGCAGCTTGGAGACCCAGTACTTC. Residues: CASSLETQYF.

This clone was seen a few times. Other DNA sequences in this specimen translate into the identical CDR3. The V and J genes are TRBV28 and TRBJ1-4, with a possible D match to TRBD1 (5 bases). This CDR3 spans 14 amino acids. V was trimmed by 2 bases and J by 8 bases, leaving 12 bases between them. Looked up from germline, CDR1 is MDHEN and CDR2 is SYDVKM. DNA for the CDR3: TGTGCCAGCAGTTTAGGGGGGGTAAGGGAAAAACTGTTTTTT. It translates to CASSLGGVREKLFF.

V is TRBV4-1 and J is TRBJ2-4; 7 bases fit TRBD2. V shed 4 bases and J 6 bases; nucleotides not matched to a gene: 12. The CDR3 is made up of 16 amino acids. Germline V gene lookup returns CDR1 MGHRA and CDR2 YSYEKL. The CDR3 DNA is TGCGCCAGCAGCCGAGACCCAGCAGCGGGGATAAACATTCAGTACTTC. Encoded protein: CASSRDPAAGINIQYF.

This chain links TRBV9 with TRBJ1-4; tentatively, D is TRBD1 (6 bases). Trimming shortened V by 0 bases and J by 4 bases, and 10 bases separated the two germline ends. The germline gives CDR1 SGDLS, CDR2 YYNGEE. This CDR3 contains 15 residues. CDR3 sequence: CASSVGTALNEKLFF. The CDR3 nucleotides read TGTGCCAGCAGCGTAGGGACAGCTCTTAATGAAAAACTGTTTTTT.

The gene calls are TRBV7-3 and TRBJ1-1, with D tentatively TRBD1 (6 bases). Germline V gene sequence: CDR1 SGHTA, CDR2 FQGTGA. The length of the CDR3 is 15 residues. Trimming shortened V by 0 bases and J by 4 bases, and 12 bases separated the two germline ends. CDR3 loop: CASSLTPAGVTEAFF. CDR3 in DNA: TGTGCCAGCAGCTTAACCCCGGCAGGGGTCACTGAAGCTTTCTTT. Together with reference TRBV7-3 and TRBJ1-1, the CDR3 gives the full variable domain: GAGVSQTPSNKVTEKGKYVELRCDPISGHTALYWYRQSLGQGPEFLIYFQGTGAADDSGLPNDRFFAVRPEGSVSTLKIQRTERGDSAVYLCASSLTPAGVTEAFFGQGTRLTVV.

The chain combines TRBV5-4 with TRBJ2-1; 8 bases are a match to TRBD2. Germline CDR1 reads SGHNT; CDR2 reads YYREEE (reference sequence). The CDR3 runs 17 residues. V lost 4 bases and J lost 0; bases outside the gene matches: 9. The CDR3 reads CASSRGGSDPSYNEQFF. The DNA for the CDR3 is TGTGCCAGCAGCCGGGGGGGGTCAGATCCCTCCTACAATGAGCAGTTCTTC.

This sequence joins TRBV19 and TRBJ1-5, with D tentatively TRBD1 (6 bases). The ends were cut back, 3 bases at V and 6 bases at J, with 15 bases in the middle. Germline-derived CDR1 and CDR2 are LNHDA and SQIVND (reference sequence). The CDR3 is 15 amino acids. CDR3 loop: CASSMGGQGFQPQHF. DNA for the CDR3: TGTGCCAGTAGTATGGGAGGTCAGGGGTTTCAGCCCCAGCATTTT.

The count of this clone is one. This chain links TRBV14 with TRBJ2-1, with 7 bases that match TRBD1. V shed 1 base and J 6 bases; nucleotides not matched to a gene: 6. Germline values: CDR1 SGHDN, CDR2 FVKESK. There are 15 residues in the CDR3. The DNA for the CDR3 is TGTGCCAGCAGCCAAGCTTTGACAGGGATCAATGAGCAGTTCTTC. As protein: CASSQALTGINEQFF. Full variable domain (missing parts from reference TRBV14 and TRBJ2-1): EAGVTQFPSHSVIEKGQTVTLRCDPISGHDNLYWYRRVMGKEIKFLLHFVKESKQDESGMPNNRFLAERTGGTYSTLKVQPAELEDSGVYFCASSQALTGINEQFFGPGTRLTVL.

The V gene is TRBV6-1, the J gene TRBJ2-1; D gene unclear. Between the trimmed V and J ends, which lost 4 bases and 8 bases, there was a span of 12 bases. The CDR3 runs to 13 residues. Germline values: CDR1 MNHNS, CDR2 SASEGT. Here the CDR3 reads CASSVEIGYEQFF. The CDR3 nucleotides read TGTGCCAGCAGTGTGGAGATCGGGTATGAGCAGTTCTTC.

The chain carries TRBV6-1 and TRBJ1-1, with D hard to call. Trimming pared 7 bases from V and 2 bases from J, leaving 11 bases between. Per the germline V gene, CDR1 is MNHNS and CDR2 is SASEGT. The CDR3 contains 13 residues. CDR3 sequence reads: CASTDGINTEAFF. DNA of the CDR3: TGTGCCAGCACTGACGGGATTAACACTGAAGCTTTCTTT.

CDR3 bases: TGTGCCAGCAGTTCCGAACTAGCTTGGGAGCAGTACTTC. It encodes CASSSELAWEQYF. J is TRBJ2-7 and V is TRBV28, with D possibly matching TRBD2 (6 bases). V lost 4 bases and J lost 7, with 14 bases in between. CDR3 length: 13 residues. Germline values: CDR1 MDHEN, CDR2 SYDVKM. The full variable domain, with the rest looked up from reference TRBV28 and TRBJ2-7, is DVKVTQSSRYLVKRTGEKVFLECVQDMDHENMFWYRQDPGLGLRLIYFSYDVKMKEKGDIPEGYSVSREKKERFSLILESASTNQTSMYLCASSSELAWEQYFGPGTRLTVT.

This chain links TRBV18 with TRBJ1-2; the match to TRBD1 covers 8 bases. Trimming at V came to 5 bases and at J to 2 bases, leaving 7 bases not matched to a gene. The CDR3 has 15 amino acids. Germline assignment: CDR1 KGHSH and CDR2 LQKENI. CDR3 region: CASSEGRGRNYGYTF. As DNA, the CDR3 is TGTGCCAGCTCAGAAGGCAGGGGGCGGAACTATGGCTACACCTTC.

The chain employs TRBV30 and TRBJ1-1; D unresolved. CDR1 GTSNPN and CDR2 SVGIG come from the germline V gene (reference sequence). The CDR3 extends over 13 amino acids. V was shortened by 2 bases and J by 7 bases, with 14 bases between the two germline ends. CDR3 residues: CAWSMVLNLEAFF. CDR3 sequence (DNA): TGTGCCTGGAGTATGGTCCTAAACCTTGAAGCTTTCTTT.

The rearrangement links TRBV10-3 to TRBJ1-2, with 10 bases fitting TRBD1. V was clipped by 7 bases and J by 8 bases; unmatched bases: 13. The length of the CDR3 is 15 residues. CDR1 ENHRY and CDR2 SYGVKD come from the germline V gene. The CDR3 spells CAITNGGQGQRGYTF. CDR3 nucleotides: TGTGCCATCACTAATGGGGGACAGGGGCAAAGGGGCTACACCTTC.

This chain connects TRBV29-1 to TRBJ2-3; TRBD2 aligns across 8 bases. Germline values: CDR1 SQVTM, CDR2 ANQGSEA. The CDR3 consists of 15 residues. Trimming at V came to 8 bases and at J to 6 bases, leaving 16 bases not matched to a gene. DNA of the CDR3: TGCAGCACCGACGGGGGGGCAGGGAGAGGTGATACGCAGTATTTT. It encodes CSTDGGAGRGDTQYF.